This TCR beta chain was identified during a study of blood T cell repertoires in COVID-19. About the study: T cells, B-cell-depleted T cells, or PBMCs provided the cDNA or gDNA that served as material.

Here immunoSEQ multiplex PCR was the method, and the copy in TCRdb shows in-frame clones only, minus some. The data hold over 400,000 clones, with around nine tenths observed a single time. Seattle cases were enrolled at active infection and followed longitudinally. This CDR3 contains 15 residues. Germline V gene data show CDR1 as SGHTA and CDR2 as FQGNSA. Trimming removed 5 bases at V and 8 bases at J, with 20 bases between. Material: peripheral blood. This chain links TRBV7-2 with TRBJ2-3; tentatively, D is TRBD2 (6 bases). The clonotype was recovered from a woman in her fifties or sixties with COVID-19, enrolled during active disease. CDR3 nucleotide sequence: TGTGCCAGCAGCACGCGGTCGGGGGTTCGGGCTACGCAGTATTTT. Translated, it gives CASSTRSGVRATQYF.